This T cell receptor beta chain was identified in a study of T cell repertoires in cytomegalovirus infection. As for the study in general: Evidence of both CMV infection and a matching HLA type came from public TCR beta signatures.

This clonotype appeared a few times. No antigen is known for it. TCRdb independently ran MiXCR on the reads; one entry per CDR3 protein. Of hundreds of thousands of distinct CDR3 sequences listed, roughly a third were seen once; the top ten hold about 20%. This CDR3 region has 16 residues. Between the trimmed V and J ends, which lost 4 bases and 8 bases, there was a span of 21 bases. Germline values: CDR1 SGHVS, CDR2 FQNEAQ. The J gene is TRBJ2-1, the V gene TRBV7-8; D call uncertain. The clonotype originates from a human donor in good health (CMV status not recorded). Some clones in this sample may be carry-over from other donors' samples. The sequences come from cultured PBMCs, collected from culture after CMV antigen stimulation. The CDR3 reads CASSYDRRTDQDEQFF. DNA for the CDR3: TGTGCCAGCAGCTATGATCGACGGACCGACCAAGATGAGCAGTTCTTC.